This record covers a single T cell receptor (beta chain). Its specificity is not known. There are 19 residues in the CDR3. V was clipped by 4 bases and J by 0 bases, with 26 bases between them. CDR1 and CDR2 from the germline V gene are SGHRS and YFSETQ. The data are from a study of cytomegalovirus exposure and HLA in healthy donors. Study-wide results and limits: A list of 150 to 200 TCR beta chains associated with cytomegalovirus was given. Most TCR sequences showed up rarely, but some public TCRs showed up in many donors. In vitro confirmation showed three CMV-associated chains to be CMV antigen specific.

Method: immunoSEQ multiplex PCR; TCRdb's copy keeps in-frame clones and lacks some. The data hold some 130,000 clones, with roughly 89% observed a single time. From the approximately 120-subject validation cohort, which was separate from the approximately 670-subject first cohort, the donors were drawn. This TCR was sampled from a woman aged 18-29 years in good health and CMV-seronegative. This chain joins TRBV5-1 and TRBJ2-7; tentatively, D is TRBD2 (5 bases). Sequencing was performed on PBMCs. CDR3 amino acids: CASSALPANASPRSYEQYF. The CDR3 DNA sequence: TGCGCCAGCAGCGCTCTGCCGGCCAACGCTAGCCCCCGCTCCTACGAGCAGTACTTC.